This TCR beta chain derives from a study of T-cell memory formation after mild COVID-19. Regarding the study as a whole: Pre-infection memory contained some responding clones, which suggested that cross-reactive memory had joined. Clonal second-wave expansions that peaked on day 37 had unconfirmed SARS-CoV-2 specificity.

The CDR3 is 16 amino acids. Unmatched junction bases numbered 13, after V lost 4 bases and J lost 7 bases. CDR1 is LNHNV and CDR2 is YYDKDF in the germline V gene (reference sequence). Using its own MiXCR run on the 5' RACE reads, TCRdb lists one record per CDR3 protein. The table has around 300,000 distinct CDR3 sequences, around 19% seen once. In the case of this clonotype: The antigen is undetermined.

The sequenced sample was PBMCs or a T cell subset sorted from them (not recorded which). The clonotype was recovered from a man aged 18 to 29 who had mild COVID-19 (a few samples of this study predate the infection). Cell type and time point are not known. V gene TRBV15 combines with J gene TRBJ1-2, with 9 positions matching TRBD1. The CDR3 loop reads CATSKRGSTGGPGYTF. As DNA, the CDR3 is TGTGCCACCAGCAAAAGAGGCTCAACAGGGGGCCCTGGCTACACCTTC.